This T cell receptor beta chain was retrieved from a study of T-cell memory formation after mild COVID-19. About the study: The study found TCR clusters largely donor specific.

Comment on this clonotype: Its specificity is not known.

General study points: Some clones that responded turned up in pre-infection memory, which suggests that cross-reactive memory joined in. While clones contracting from day 15 to 85 were balanced between CD4 and CD8, later expanders leaned CD4+.

UMIs and sample barcodes were carried by the TCR alpha and TCR beta cDNA libraries that 5'RACE produced using constant-segment primers. TCRdb re-derived calls from the 5' RACE reads in MiXCR, one entry per CDR3 protein. The sample has 250,000 to 300,000 distinct CDR3 sequences; about a sixth are singletons. This CDR3 region has 16 residues. V was clipped by 0 bases and J by 0 bases, with 10 bases between them. CDR1 and CDR2 (germline): SGDLS, YYNGEE. The chain carries TRBV9 and TRBJ2-1, with no clear D. The clonotype was recovered from a man aged 18 to 29 who had mild COVID-19 (a few samples of this study predate the infection). Cell type and time point are not known. The sequencing sample was made of PBMCs or a T cell subset sorted from them (not recorded which). CDR3 in DNA: TGTGCCAGCAGCGTAGCTGTGCGTAGCTCCTACAATGAGCAGTTCTTC. Its translation: CASSVAVRSSYNEQFF.